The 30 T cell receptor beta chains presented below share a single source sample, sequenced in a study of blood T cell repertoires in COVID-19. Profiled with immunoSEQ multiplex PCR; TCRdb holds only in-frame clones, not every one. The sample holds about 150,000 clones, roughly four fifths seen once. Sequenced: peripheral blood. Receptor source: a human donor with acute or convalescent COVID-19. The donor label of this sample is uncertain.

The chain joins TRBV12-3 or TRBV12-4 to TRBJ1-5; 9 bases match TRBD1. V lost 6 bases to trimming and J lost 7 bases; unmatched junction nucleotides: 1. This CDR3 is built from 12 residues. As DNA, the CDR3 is TGTGCCAGCAGGACAGGGGGGCAGCCCCAGCATTTT. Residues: CASRTGGQPQHF.

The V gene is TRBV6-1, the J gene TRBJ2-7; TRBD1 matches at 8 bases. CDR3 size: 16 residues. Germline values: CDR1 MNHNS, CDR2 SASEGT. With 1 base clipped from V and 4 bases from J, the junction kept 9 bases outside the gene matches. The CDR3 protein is CASSEEPTGAIYEQYF. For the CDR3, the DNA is TGTGCCAGCAGTGAAGAACCGACAGGGGCTATTTACGAGCAGTACTTC.

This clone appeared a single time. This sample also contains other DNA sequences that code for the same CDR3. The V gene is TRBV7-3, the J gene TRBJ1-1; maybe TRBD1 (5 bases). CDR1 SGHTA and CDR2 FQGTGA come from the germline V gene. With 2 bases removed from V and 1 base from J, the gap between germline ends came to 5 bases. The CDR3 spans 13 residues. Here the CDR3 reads CASSLQGNTEAFF. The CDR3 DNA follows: TGTGCCAGCAGCTTACAGGGGAACACTGAAGCTTTCTTT.

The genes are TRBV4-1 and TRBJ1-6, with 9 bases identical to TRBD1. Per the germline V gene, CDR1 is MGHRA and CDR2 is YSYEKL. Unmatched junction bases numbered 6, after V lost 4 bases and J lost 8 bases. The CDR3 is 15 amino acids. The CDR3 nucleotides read TGCGCCAGCAGCCCCTCGGGACAGGGCTATTCACCCCTCCACTTT. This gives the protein CASSPSGQGYSPLHF.

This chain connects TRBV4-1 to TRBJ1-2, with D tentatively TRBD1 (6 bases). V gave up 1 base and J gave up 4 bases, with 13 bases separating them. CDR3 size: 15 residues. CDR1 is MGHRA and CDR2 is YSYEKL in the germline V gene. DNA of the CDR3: TGCGCCAGCAGCCAAGCTATACAGGGTACCTATGGCTACACCTTC. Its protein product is CASSQAIQGTYGYTF.

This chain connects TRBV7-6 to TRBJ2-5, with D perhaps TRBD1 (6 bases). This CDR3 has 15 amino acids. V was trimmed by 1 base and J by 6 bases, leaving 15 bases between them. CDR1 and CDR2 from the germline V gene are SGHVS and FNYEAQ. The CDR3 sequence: CASSLDGQGMKTQYF. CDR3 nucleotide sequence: TGTGCCAGCAGCTTAGATGGGCAGGGGATGAAGACCCAGTACTTC.

The CDR3: CASSSTGTANTGELFF. Written as DNA, the CDR3 is TGTGCCAGCAGTTCCACCGGGACAGCAAACACCGGGGAGCTGTTTTTT. The rearrangement links TRBV7-6 to TRBJ2-2, with 7 bases that match TRBD1. The ends lost 6 bases at V and 2 bases at J; junction bases unmatched: 9. Germline V lookup: CDR1 SGHVS, CDR2 FNYEAQ. CDR3 length equals 16 residues.

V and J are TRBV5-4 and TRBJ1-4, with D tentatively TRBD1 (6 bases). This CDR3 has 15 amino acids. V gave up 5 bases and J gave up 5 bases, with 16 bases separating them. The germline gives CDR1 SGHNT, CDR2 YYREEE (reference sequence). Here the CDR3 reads CASSTGRGKNEKLFF. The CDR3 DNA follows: TGTGCCAGCAGTACAGGGAGAGGTAAAAATGAAAAACTGTTTTTT.

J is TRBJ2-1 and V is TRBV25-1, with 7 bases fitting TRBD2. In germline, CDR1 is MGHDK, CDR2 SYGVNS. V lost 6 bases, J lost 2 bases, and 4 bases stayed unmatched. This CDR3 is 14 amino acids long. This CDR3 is CASRMGGTYNEQFF. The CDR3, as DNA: TGTGCCAGCAGGATGGGAGGGACCTACAATGAGCAGTTCTTC.

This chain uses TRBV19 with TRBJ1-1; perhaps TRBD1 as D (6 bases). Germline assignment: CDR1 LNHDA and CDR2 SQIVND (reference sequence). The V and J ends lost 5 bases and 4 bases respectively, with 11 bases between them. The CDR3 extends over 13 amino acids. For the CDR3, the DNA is TGTGCCAGTAGTCCAGGGGTTAGCACTGAAGCTTTCTTT. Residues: CASSPGVSTEAFF.

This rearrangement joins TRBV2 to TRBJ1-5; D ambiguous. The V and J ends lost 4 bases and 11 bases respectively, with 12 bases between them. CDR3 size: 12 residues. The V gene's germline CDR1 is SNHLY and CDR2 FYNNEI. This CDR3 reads CASSGGTGTQHF. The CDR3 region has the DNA TGTGCCAGCAGTGGGGGTACCGGGACCCAGCATTTT.

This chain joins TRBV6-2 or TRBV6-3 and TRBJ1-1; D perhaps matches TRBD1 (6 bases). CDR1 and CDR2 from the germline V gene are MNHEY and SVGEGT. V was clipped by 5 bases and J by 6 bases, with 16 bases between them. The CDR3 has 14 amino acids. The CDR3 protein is CASSRTVVIAEAFF. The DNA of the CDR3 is TGTGCCAGCAGTCGGACAGTGGTAATCGCTGAAGCTTTCTTT.

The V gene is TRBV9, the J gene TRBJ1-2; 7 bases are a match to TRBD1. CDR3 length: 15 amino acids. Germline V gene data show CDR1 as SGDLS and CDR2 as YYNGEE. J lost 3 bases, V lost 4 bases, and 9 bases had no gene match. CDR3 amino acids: CASSPRDSRDYGYTF. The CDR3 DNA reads TGTGCCAGCAGCCCCCGGGACAGTCGGGACTATGGCTACACCTTC. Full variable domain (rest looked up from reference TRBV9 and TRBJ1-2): DSGVTQTPKHLITATGQRVTLRCSPRSGDLSVYWYQQSLDQGLQFLIQYYNGEERAKGNILERFSAQQFPDLHSELNLSSLELGDSALYFCASSPRDSRDYGYTFGSGTRLTVV.

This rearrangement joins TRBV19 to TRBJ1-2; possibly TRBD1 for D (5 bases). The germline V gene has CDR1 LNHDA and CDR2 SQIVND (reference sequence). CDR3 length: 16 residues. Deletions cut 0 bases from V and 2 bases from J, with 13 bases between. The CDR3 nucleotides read TGTGCCAGTAGTATAGACTCCGTGACAGAAAACTATGGCTACACCTTC. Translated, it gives CASSIDSVTENYGYTF.

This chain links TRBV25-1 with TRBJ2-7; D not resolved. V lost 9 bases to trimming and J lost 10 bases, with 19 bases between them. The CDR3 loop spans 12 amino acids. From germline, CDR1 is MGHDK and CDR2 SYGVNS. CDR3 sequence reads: CASQSLSTPQYF. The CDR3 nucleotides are TGTGCCAGTCAAAGCCTCTCCACCCCTCAGTACTTC.

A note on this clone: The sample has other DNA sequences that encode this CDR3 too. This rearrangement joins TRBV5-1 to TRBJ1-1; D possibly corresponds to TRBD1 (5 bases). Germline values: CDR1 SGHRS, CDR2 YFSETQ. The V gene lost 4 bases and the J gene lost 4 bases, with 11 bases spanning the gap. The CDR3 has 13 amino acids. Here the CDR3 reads CASSLRAGTEAFF. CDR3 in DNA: TGCGCCAGCAGCCTCAGGGCCGGCACTGAAGCTTTCTTT.

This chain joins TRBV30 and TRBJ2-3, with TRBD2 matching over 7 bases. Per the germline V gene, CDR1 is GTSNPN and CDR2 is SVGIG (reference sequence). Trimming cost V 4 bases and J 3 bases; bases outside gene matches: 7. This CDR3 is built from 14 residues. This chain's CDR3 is CAWKWGGDTDTQYF. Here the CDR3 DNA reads TGTGCCTGGAAATGGGGGGGAGATACAGATACGCAGTATTTT.

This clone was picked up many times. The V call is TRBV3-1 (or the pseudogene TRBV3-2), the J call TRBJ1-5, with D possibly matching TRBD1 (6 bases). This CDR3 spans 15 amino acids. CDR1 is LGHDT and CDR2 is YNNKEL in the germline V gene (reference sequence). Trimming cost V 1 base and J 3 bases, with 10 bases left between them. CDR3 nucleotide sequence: TGTGCCAGCAGCCAAGCTGGGGGCTCCAATCAGCCCCAGCATTTT. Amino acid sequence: CASSQAGGSNQPQHF.

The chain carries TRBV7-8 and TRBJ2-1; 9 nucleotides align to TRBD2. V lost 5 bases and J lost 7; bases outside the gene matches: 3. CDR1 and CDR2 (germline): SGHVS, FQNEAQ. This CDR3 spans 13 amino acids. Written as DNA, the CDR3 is TGTGCCAGCAGCCACCTAGCGGGAAATGAGCAGTTCTTC. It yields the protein CASSHLAGNEQFF.

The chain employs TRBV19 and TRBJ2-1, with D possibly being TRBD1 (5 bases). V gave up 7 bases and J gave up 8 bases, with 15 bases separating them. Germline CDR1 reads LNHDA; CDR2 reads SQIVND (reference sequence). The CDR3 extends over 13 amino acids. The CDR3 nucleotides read TGTGCCAGTAAGGGGTCTCGACAATATGAGCAGTTCTTC. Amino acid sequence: CASKGSRQYEQFF. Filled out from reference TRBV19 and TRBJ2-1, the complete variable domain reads DGGITQSPKYLFRKEGQNVTLSCEQNLNHDAMYWYRQDPGQGLRLIYYSQIVNDFQKGDIAEGYSVSREKKESFPLTVTSAQKNPTAFYLCASKGSRQYEQFFGPGTRLTVL.

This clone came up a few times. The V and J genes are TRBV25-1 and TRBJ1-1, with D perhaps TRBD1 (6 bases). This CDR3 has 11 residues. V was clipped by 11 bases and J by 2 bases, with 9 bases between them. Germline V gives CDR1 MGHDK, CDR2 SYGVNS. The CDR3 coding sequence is TGTGCCCAGGGGAACAACACTGAAGCTTTCTTT. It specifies CAQGNNTEAFF. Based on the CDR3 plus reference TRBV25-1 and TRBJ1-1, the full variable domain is EADIYQTPRYLVIGTGKKITLECSQTMGHDKMYWYQQDPGMELHLIHYSYGVNSTEKGDLSSESTVSRIRTEHFPLTLESARPSHTSQYLCAQGNNTEAFFGQGTRLTVV.

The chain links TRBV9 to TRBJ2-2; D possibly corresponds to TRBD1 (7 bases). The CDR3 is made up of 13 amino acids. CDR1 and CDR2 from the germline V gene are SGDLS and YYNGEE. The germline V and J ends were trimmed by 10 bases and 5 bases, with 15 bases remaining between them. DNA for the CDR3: TGTGCCTCCCAGGGGGGCGGGACCGGGGAGCTGTTTTTT. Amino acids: CASQGGGTGELFF.

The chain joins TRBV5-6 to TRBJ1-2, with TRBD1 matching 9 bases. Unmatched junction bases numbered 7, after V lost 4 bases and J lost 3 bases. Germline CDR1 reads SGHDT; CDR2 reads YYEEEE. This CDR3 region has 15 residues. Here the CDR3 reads CASSPPTGGYYGYTF. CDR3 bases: TGTGCCAGCAGCCCTCCTACAGGGGGCTACTATGGCTACACCTTC.

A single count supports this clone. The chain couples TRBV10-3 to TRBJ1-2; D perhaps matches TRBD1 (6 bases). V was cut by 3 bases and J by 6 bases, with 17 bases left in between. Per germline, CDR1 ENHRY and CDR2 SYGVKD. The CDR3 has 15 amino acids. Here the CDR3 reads CAISDYRQGGHGYTF. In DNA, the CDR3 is TGTGCCATCAGTGACTACCGTCAAGGGGGTCATGGCTACACCTTC.

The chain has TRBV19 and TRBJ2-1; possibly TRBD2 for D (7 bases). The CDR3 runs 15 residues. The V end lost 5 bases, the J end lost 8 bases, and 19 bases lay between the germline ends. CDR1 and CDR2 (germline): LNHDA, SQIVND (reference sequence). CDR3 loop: CASSLGGARSDEQFF. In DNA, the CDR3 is TGTGCCAGTAGTCTGGGGGGGGCCCGGTCGGATGAGCAGTTCTTC.

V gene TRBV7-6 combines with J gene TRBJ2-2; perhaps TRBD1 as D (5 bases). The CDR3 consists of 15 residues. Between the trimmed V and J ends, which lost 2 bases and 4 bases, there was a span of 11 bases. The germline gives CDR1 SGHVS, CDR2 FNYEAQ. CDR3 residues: CASSLIQGLTGELFF. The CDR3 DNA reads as TGTGCCAGCAGCTTAATCCAGGGCCTCACCGGGGAGCTGTTTTTT.

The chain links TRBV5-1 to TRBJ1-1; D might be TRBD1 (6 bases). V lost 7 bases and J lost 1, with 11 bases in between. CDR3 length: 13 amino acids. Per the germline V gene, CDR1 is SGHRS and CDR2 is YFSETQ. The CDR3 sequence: CASGGHWNTEAFF. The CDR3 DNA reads TGCGCCAGCGGGGGACATTGGAACACTGAAGCTTTCTTT.

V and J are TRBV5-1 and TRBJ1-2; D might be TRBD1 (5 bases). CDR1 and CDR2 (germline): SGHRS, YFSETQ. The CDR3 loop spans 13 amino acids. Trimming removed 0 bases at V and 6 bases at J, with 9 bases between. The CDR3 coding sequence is TGCGCCAGCAGCTTGGGCACAGGCGATGGCTACACCTTC. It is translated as CASSLGTGDGYTF.

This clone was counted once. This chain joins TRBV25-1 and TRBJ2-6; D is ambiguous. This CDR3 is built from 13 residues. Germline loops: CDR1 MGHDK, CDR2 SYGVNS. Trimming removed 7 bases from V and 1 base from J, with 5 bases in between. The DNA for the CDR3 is TGTGCCAGCATCAATTCTGGGGCCAACGTCCTGACTTTC. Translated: CASINSGANVLTF.

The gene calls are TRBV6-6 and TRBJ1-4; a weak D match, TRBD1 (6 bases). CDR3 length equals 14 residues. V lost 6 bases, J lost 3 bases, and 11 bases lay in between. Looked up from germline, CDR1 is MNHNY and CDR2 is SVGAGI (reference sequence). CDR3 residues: CASSLGHANEKLFF. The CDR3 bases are TGTGCCAGCAGCCTGGGACACGCTAATGAAAAACTGTTTTTT.